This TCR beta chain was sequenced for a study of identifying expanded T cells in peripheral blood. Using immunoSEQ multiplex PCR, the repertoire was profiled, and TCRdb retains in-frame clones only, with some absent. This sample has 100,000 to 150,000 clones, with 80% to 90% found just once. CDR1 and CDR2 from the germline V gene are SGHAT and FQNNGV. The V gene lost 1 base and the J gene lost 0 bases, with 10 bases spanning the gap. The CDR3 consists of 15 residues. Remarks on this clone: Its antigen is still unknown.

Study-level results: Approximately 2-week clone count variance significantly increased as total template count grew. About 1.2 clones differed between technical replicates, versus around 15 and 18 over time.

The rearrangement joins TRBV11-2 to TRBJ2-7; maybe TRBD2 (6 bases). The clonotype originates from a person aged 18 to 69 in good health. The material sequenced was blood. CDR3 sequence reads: CASSLGRGLSYEQYF. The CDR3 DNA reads TGTGCCAGCAGCTTAGGGAGGGGACTCTCCTACGAGCAGTACTTC.